The 24 T cell receptor beta chains listed next were all sequenced from one sample in a study of sequential checkpoint blockade in melanoma. Documented treatment: randomized to nivolumab then ipilimumab (arm A) or the reverse (arm B). Clones were read by immunoSEQ multiplex PCR, and TCRdb kept only the in-frame ones, dropping some. The repertoire includes about 7,200 clones, approximately 20% of them detected once, and 9% to 15% sits in the top ten. The starting material was tumor tissue (inferred from file names), obtained from a patient given nivolumab and ipilimumab in sequence. These receptors came from a human donor with melanoma.

This clone has only a few counts. In the same sample, other DNA sequences code for this CDR3. This chain joins TRBV9 and TRBJ2-5; D possibly corresponds to TRBD2 (8 bases). This CDR3 is 16 amino acids long. Germline V CDR1 and CDR2: SGDLS, YYNGEE. V dropped 0 bases and J dropped 4 bases, with 16 bases sitting between them. CDR3 DNA sequence: TGTGCCAGCAGCGTAGCCCCGGGAGGGGGCCGAGAGACCCAGTACTTC. It specifies CASSVAPGGGRETQYF.

This clone has a handful of counts. The rearrangement links TRBV23-1 to TRBJ2-2; D possibly matches TRBD1 or TRBD2 (6 bases each). TRBV23-1 is treated as an ORF (open reading frame) with a function not yet certain. This CDR3 has 16 residues. Trimming removed 6 bases at V and 6 bases at J, with 20 bases between. CDR3 DNA: TGCGCCAGCAGCCAAGTTACGGGGGCTCAGTCCGGGGAGCTGTTTTTT. Its translation: CASSQVTGAQSGELFF.

This clone has more than one count but fewer than ten. This chain joins TRBV7-5 and TRBJ2-6. TRBV7-5 is annotated as a pseudogene. This CDR3 contains 15 residues. This CDR3 reads CASSLVPTGANVLTF. CDR3 bases: TGTGCCAGCAGCTTAGTACCGACTGGGGCCAACGTCCTGACTTTC.

The V and J genes are TRBV19 and TRBJ1-1, with D hard to call. CDR3 length: 15 amino acids. The V end was cut by 3 bases, the J end by 1 base, with 12 bases between. Germline-derived CDR1 and CDR2 are LNHDA and SQIVND (reference sequence). The CDR3 is CASSIPYGRNTEAFF. DNA for the CDR3: TGTGCCAGTAGTATTCCCTACGGAAGGAACACTGAAGCTTTCTTT.

The chain carries TRBV6-4 and TRBJ2-7, with 7 bases lining up with TRBD1. The CDR3 is 15 residues long. Germline CDR1 MRHNA, CDR2 SNTAGT. V dropped 5 bases and J dropped 2; count of bases not matched to a gene: 9. The CDR3 coding sequence is TGTGCCAGCAGTTATGCGCAGGGGGTTACCTACGAGCAGTACTTC. It specifies CASSYAQGVTYEQYF.

The sample holds a few counts of this clone. The chain couples TRBV11-3 to TRBJ2-3; D is ambiguous. V gave up 1 base and J gave up 6 bases, with 14 bases separating them. Germline V lookup: CDR1 SGHNT, CDR2 YENEEA. The CDR3 loop spans 15 amino acids. In DNA, the CDR3 is TGTGCCAGCAGCTTAGTGGTGGGCGGCTCGGATACGCAGTATTTT. Protein sequence: CASSLVVGGSDTQYF.

The rearrangement uses TRBV19 and TRBJ1-5; no clear D. V lost 0 bases and J lost 9, with 9 bases in between. The CDR3 covers 13 residues. Germline-derived CDR1 and CDR2 are LNHDA and SQIVND (reference sequence). This CDR3 reads CASSIDLFGPQHF. Written as DNA, the CDR3 is TGTGCCAGTAGTATAGATCTATTTGGGCCCCAGCATTTT.

This clone rates as medium-sized. The V gene is TRBV11-3, the J gene TRBJ2-5; 8 bases line up with TRBD2. The CDR3 spans 15 residues. Germline V lookup: CDR1 SGHNT, CDR2 YENEEA. The trim removed 1 base at V and 5 bases at J, leaving 6 bases unmatched. In nucleotides, the CDR3 is TGTGCCAGCAGCTTAGTTCGGGGGGGCGTTGAGACCCAGTACTTC. Translation gives CASSLVRGGVETQYF.

The rearrangement uses TRBV5-1 and TRBJ2-7; D is possibly TRBD1 (5 bases). V lost 4 bases and J lost 5, with 16 bases in between. This CDR3 region has 14 residues. Germline V gene sequence: CDR1 SGHRS, CDR2 YFSETQ. CDR3 sequence: CASSPLARDDEQYF. Here the CDR3 DNA reads TGCGCCAGCAGCCCCCTCGCCAGGGATGACGAGCAGTACTTC. The full variable domain, in which reference TRBV5-1 and TRBJ2-7 provide the parts outside the CDR3, is KAGVTQTPRYLIKTRGQQVTLSCSPISGHRSVSWYQQTPGQGLQFLFEYFSETQRNKGNFPGRFSGRQFSNSRSEMNVSTLELGDSALYLCASSPLARDDEQYFGPGTRLTVT.

This clone was detected many times. The chain uses TRBV11-3 and TRBJ2-5, with a tentative D call TRBD2 (7 bases). Between the trimmed V and J ends, which lost 0 bases and 4 bases, there was a span of 15 bases. The germline CDR1 and CDR2 sequences are SGHNT and YENEEA. The CDR3 consists of 16 residues. CDR3 DNA sequence: TGTGCCAGCAGCTTAGATTTAATGGGGGGGCGAGAGACCCAGTACTTC. Amino acid sequence: CASSLDLMGGRETQYF.

The chain couples TRBV6-8 to TRBJ2-5; D is perhaps TRBD1 (6 bases). This CDR3 is built from 18 residues. V lost 5 bases and J 1 base, leaving 23 bases between the germline ends. Germline CDR1 is MNHGY and CDR2 is SAAAGT. CDR3 bases: TGTGCCAGCAGTGAGTTAGGGTACGCAGGGGCCCCCCAAGAGACCCAGTACTTC. This gives the protein CASSELGYAGAPQETQYF.

The rearrangement uses TRBV18 and TRBJ1-5; no reliable D call. V lost 6 bases and J lost 2, with 8 bases in between. Germline-derived CDR1 and CDR2 are KGHSH and LQKENI. This CDR3 contains 13 residues. CDR3 sequence: CASSPDGNQPQHF. DNA for the CDR3: TGTGCCAGCTCCCCGGACGGCAATCAGCCCCAGCATTTT.

This clone was observed a handful of times. Other nucleotide sequences in the sample specify the same CDR3. The chain combines TRBV6-8 with TRBJ1-1, with D uncertain. CDR1 MNHGY and CDR2 SAAAGT come from the germline V gene. This CDR3 comprises 13 residues. Trimming stripped 2 bases from V and 5 bases from J, with 9 bases between. The CDR3 loop is CASSYRLGTEAFF. CDR3 DNA sequence: TGTGCCAGCAGTTACAGGCTCGGGACTGAAGCTTTCTTT.

The chain has TRBV5-1 and TRBJ1-2; 8 bases align to TRBD1. V shed 3 bases and J 4 bases; nucleotides not matched to a gene: 5. There are 14 residues in the CDR3. CDR1 SGHRS and CDR2 YFSETQ come from the germline V gene. The CDR3 nucleotides read TGCGCCAGCAGCTCCGACAGGGGAGCCTATGGCTACACCTTC. This gives the protein CASSSDRGAYGYTF. Together with reference TRBV5-1 and TRBJ1-2, the CDR3 gives the full variable domain: KAGVTQTPRYLIKTRGQQVTLSCSPISGHRSVSWYQQTPGQGLQFLFEYFSETQRNKGNFPGRFSGRQFSNSRSEMNVSTLELGDSALYLCASSSDRGAYGYTFGSGTRLTVV.

Concerning this clone: The junction differs from germline at one of its ends, possibly a read error. This sequence joins TRBV6-8 and TRBJ2-7; tentatively, D is TRBD1 (6 bases). CDR3 length: 15 residues. Germline CDR1 MNHGY, CDR2 SAAAGT. The chain's CDR3 is CASSYYRENAYEQYF. DNA for the CDR3: TGTGCCAGCAGCTACTACAGGGAGAACGCCTACGAGCAGTACTTC.

This clone was observed a few times. J is TRBJ1-5 and V is TRBV19; D possibly corresponds to TRBD1 (5 bases). The length of the CDR3 is 17 residues. Germline V gene lookup returns CDR1 LNHDA and CDR2 SQIVND (reference sequence). V was pared by 3 bases and J by 4 bases, with 19 bases between. CDR3 residues: CASSISPDRGFNQPQHF. The DNA for the CDR3 is TGTGCCAGTAGTATTAGCCCAGACAGAGGCTTTAATCAGCCCCAGCATTTT.

This clone is labeled medium-sized. The CDR3 DNA sequence: TGTGCCATATCCGAACCACGAATCGGGACCGAAAAACTGTTTTTT. Its translation: CAISEPRIGTEKLFF. This chain connects TRBV6-8 to TRBJ1-4; a weak D match, TRBD1 (5 bases). Trimming removed 10 bases at V and 8 bases at J, with 23 bases between. CDR1 and CDR2 (germline): MNHGY, SAAAGT. The CDR3 is 15 residues long.

The chain carries TRBV6-8 and TRBJ1-2; tentative D call: TRBD1 (5 bases). CDR1 and CDR2 from the germline V gene are MNHGY and SAAAGT. The CDR3 has 19 amino acids. The V and J ends lost 0 bases and 4 bases respectively, with 24 bases between them. The CDR3 loop reads CASSYSIGGVTDSRYGYTF. As DNA, the CDR3 is TGTGCCAGCAGTTACTCGATAGGTGGGGTAACCGACAGTCGCTATGGCTACACCTTC.

The chain links TRBV18 to TRBJ2-1; 12 bases map to TRBD2. This CDR3 has 17 amino acids. CDR1 KGHSH and CDR2 LQKENI come from the germline V gene. Trimming cost V 2 bases and J 7 bases; bases outside gene matches: 9. CDR3 nucleotides: TGTGCCAGCTCACCAAGTTTCGGACTAGCGGGGCGAAATGAGCAGTTCTTC. Translation: CASSPSFGLAGRNEQFF.

In its sample, this clone was seen many times. The chain is built from TRBV11-3 and TRBJ2-1; TRBD1 aligns across 12 bases. CDR3 length equals 17 residues. The germline gives CDR1 SGHNT, CDR2 YENEEA. J gave up 2 bases and V 1 base, and 3 bases lay outside the gene matches. CDR3: CASSLGGTGGAYNEQFF. For the CDR3, the DNA is TGTGCCAGCAGCTTAGGAGGGACAGGGGGCGCCTACAATGAGCAGTTCTTC.

The V and J genes are TRBV11-3 and TRBJ2-1; TRBD1 matches at 7 bases. The CDR3 is 16 residues long. After removal of 0 bases from V and 7 bases from J, the junction contained 9 bases not matched to a gene. Germline values: CDR1 SGHNT, CDR2 YENEEA. CDR3 nucleotides: TGTGCCAGCAGCTTAGATTCAGCGAGACAGGGAAATGAGCAGTTCTTC. Translated: CASSLDSARQGNEQFF.

The rearrangement uses TRBV6-7 and TRBJ2-1, with TRBD2 identical over 7 bases. TRBV6-7 is placed among ORFs of uncertain function. This CDR3 comprises 14 residues. The V and J ends lost 6 bases and 12 bases, in that order; junction bases with no gene match: 14. The CDR3 reads CASSRLASRHGQFF. For the CDR3, the DNA is TGTGCCAGCAGCCGACTAGCTTCCCGTCATGGGCAGTTCTTC.

The rearrangement uses TRBV11-3 and TRBJ2-5; 8 bases fit TRBD2. This CDR3 comprises 17 residues. V was pared by 4 bases and J by 5 bases, with 15 bases of the junction left unmatched. Germline CDR1 and CDR2: SGHNT and YENEEA. In DNA, the CDR3 is TGTGCCAGCAGCTCTCGCAAGCAGGGACTAGTGGAGGAGACCCAGTACTTC. It translates to CASSSRKQGLVEETQYF.

This clone was found a few times. The V and J genes are TRBV18 and TRBJ2-5; D remains unclear. With 0 bases removed from V and 4 bases from J, the gap between germline ends came to 15 bases. Germline-derived CDR1 and CDR2 are KGHSH and LQKENI. The CDR3 is 16 amino acids. The CDR3 nucleotides are TGTGCCAGCTCACCACCGGTTTACATCAAGTCAGAGACCCAGTACTTC. It encodes CASSPPVYIKSETQYF.